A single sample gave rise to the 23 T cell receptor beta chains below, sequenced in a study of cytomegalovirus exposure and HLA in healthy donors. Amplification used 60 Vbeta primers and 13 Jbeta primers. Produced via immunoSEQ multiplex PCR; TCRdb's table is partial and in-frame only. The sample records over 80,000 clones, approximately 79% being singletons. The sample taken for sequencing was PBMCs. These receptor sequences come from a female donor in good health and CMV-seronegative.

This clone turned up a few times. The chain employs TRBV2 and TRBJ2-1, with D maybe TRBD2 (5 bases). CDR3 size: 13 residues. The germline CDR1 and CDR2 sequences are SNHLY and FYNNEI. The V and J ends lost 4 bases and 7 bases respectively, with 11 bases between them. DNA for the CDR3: TGTGCCAGCAGTGCGGGAATTACTAATGAGCAGTTCTTC. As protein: CASSAGITNEQFF.

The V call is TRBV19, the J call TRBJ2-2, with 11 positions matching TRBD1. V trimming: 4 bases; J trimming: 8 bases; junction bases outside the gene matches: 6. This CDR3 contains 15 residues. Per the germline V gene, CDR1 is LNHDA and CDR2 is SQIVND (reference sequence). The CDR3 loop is CASSTGQGAAGELFF. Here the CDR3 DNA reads TGTGCCAGTAGTACCGGACAGGGGGCCGCTGGGGAGCTGTTTTTT.

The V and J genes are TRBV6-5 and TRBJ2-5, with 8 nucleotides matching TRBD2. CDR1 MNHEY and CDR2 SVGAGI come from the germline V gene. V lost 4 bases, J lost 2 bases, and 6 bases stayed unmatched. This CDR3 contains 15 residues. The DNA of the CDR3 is TGTGCCAGCAGTTCACCTCCGGGGGGGCAAGAGACCCAGTACTTC. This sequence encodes CASSSPPGGQETQYF.

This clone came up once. Here the CDR3 reads CASSLRTGDGYTF. The DNA of the CDR3 is TGTGCCAGCAGTTTAAGGACAGGGGATGGCTACACCTTC. The rearrangement links TRBV28 to TRBJ1-2, with 9 bases lining up with TRBD1. J gave up 6 bases and V 2 bases, and 1 base lay outside the gene matches. Germline-derived CDR1 and CDR2 are MDHEN and SYDVKM. This CDR3 has 13 amino acids.

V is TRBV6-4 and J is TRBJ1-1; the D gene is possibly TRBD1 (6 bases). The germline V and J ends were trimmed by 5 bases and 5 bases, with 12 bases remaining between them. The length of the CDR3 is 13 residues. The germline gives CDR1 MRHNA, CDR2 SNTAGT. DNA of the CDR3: TGTGCCAGCAGTCTCCGGGGGGCGACTGAAGCTTTCTTT. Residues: CASSLRGATEAFF.

The CDR3 region has the DNA TGTGCCAGCTCACCCCGAAGGACAGGGTTTACCTATGGCTACACCTTC. It yields the protein CASSPRRTGFTYGYTF. The chain employs TRBV18 and TRBJ1-2; TRBD1 matches 8 bases. Trimming at V came to 3 bases and at J to 4 bases, leaving 10 bases not matched to a gene. The CDR3 spans 16 residues. The germline V gene encodes CDR1 KGHSH and CDR2 LQKENI.

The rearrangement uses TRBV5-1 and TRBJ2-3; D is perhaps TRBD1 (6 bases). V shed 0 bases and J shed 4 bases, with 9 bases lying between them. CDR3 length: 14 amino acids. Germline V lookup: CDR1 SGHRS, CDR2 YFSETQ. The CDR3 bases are TGCGCCAGCAGCTTGGATACAGGGTCAGATACGCAGTATTTT. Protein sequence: CASSLDTGSDTQYF.

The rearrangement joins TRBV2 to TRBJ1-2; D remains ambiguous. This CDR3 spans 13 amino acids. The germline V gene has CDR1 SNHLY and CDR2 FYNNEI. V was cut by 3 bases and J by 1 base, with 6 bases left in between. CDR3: CASSEERNYGYTF. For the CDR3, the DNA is TGTGCCAGCAGTGAGGAGCGTAACTATGGCTACACCTTC.

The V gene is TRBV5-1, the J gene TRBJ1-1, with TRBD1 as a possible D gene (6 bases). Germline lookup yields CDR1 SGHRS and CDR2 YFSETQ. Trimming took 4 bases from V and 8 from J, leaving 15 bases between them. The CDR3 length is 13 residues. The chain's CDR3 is CASSPEGGLEAFF. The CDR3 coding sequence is TGCGCCAGCAGCCCAGAGGGGGGGTTGGAAGCTTTCTTT.

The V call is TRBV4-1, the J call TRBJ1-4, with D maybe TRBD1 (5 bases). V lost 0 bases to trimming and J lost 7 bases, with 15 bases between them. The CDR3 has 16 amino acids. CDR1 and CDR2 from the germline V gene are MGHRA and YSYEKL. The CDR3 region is CASSQEPGRRGEKLFF. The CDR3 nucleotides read TGCGCCAGCAGCCAAGAGCCCGGAAGGAGGGGTGAAAAACTGTTTTTT.

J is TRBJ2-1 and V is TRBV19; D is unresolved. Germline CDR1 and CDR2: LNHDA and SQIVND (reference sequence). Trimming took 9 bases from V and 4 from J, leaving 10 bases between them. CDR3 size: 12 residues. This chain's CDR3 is CASSQSYNEQFF. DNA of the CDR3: TGTGCCAGCTCACAGTCGTACAATGAGCAGTTCTTC.

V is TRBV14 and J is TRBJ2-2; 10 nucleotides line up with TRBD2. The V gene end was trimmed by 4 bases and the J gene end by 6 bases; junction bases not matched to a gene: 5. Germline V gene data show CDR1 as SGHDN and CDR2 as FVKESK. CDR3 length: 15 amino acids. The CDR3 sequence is CASSLGLAGAGELFF. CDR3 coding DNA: TGTGCCAGCAGCCTCGGGCTAGCGGGAGCCGGGGAGCTGTTTTTT.

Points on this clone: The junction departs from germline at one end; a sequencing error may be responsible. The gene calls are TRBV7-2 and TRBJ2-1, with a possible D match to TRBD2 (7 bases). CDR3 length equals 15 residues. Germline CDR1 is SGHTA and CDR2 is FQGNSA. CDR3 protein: CASATQGGGGNEQLF. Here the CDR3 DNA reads TGTGCCAGCGCAACCCAAGGAGGGGGGGGTAATGAGCAGCTCTTC. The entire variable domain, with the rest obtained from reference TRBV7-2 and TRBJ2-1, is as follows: GAGVSQSPSNKVTEKGKDVELRCDPISGHTALYWYRQSLGQGLEFLIYFQGNSAPDKSGLPSDRFSAERTGGSVSTLTIQRTQQEDSAVYLCASATQGGGGNEQLFGPGTRLTVL.

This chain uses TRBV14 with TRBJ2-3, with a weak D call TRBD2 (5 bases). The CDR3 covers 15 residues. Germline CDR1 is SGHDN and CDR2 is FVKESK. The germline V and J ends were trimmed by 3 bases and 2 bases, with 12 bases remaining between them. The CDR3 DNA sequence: TGTGCCAGCAGCCATCGCAGCGGCCCCACAGATACGCAGTATTTT. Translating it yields CASSHRSGPTDTQYF.

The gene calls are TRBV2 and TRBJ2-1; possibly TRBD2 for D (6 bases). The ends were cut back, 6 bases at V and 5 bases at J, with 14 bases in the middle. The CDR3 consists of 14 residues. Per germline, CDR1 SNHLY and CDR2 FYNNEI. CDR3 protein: CASRAGTRNNEQFF. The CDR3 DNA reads TGTGCCAGCAGGGCGGGGACGCGGAACAATGAGCAGTTCTTC. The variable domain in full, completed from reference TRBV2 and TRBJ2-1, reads EPEVTQTPSHQVTQMGQEVILRCVPISNHLYFYWYRQILGQKVEFLVSFYNNEISEKSEIFDDQFSVERPDGSNFTLKIRSTKLEDSAMYFCASRAGTRNNEQFFGPGTRLTVL.

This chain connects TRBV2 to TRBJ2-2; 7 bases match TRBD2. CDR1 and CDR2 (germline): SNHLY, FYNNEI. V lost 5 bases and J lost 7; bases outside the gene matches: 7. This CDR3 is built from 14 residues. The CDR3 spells CASSRSLAVGELFF. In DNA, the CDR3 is TGTGCCAGCAGTCGGTCGCTAGCGGTCGGGGAGCTGTTTTTT. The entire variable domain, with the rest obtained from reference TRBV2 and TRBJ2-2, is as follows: EPEVTQTPSHQVTQMGQEVILRCVPISNHLYFYWYRQILGQKVEFLVSFYNNEISEKSEIFDDQFSVERPDGSNFTLKIRSTKLEDSAMYFCASSRSLAVGELFFGEGSRLTVL.

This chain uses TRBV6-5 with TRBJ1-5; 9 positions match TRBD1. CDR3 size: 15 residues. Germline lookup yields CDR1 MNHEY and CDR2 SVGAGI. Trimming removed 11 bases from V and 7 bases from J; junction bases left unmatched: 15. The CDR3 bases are TGTGCCTCTTCCGGGACAGGGCCGGGGGAACAGCCCCAGCATTTT. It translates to CASSGTGPGEQPQHF.

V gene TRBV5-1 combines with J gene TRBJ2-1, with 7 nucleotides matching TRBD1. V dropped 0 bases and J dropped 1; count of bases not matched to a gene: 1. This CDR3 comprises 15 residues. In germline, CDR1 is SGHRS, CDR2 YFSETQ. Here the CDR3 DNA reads TGCGCCAGCAGCTTGGAGGGGGCATCCTACAATGAGCAGTTCTTC. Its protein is CASSLEGASYNEQFF.

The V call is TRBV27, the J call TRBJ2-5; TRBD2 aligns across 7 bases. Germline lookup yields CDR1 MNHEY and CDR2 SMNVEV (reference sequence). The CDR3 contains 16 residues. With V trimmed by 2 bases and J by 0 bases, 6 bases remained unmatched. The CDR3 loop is CASSLTAGADQETQYF. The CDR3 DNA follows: TGTGCCAGCAGTTTAACGGCGGGAGCGGACCAAGAGACCCAGTACTTC.

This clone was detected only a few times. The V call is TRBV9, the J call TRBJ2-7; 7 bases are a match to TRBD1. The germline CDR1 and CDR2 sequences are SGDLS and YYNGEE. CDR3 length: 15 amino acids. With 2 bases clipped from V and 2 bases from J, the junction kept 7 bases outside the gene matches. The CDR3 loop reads CASSVAGTAPYEQYF. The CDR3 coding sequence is TGTGCCAGCAGCGTCGCCGGGACAGCACCCTACGAGCAGTACTTC.

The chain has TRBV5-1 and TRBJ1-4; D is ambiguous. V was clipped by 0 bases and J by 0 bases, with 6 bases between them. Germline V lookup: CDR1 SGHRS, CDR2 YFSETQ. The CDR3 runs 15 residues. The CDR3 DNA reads TGCGCCAGCAGCTTGGGTTCTGCAACTAATGAAAAACTGTTTTTT. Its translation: CASSLGSATNEKLFF.

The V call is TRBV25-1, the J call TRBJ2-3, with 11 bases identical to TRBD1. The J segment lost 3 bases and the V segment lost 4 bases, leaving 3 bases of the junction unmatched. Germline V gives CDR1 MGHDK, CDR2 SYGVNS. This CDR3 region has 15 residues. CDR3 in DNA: TGTGCCAGCAGTGGCGGGACAGGGGGAACAGATACGCAGTATTTT. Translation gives CASSGGTGGTDTQYF.

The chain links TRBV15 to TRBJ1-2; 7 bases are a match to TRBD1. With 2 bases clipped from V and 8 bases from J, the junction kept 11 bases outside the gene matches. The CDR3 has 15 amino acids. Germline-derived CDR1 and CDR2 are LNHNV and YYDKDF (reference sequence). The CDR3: CATSRPFDRVGGYTF. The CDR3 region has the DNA TGTGCCACCAGCAGACCCTTCGACAGGGTCGGAGGCTACACCTTC.